This T cell receptor (beta chain) comes out of a study of regulatory T cells in long-lasting Graves disease. Study-wide findings and caveats: Between persistent patients, more than 2,500 public clonotypes were shared, exceeding the 966 shared between new patients.

Arm-PCR of CDR3 regions with iRepertoire HTBI primers generated TCR beta libraries. TCRdb reprocessed the multiplex PCR reads via MiXCR and lists one record per CDR3 protein. The repertoire holds 440,000 or so distinct CDR3 sequences, with more than 12% as singletons. Time point of the sample: newly diagnosed GD, antithyroid drugs for less than 3 months. From PBMCs, RNA was extracted and then used to make the TCR library. In this cohort, patients came from an endocrinology department located in Xi'an, China. A remark on this clonotype: Its antigen is not identified.

The data were also submitted as part of a second study, on T cells in Graves' hyperthyroidism and ophthalmopathy.

The sequence was obtained from a woman under 40 with Graves disease. Here the sequenced sample was peripheral blood mononuclear cells (PBMCs), taken at new diagnosis, from a patient treated with antithyroid drugs.

The CDR3 sequence: CSGSSGQETQYF. In DNA, the CDR3 is TGCAGTGGGTCCAGCGGGCAAGAGACCCAGTACTTC. The chain employs TRBV20-1 and TRBJ2-5; perhaps TRBD2 as D (6 bases). The CDR3 is 12 amino acids. Trimming shortened V by 7 bases and J by 2 bases, and 11 bases separated the two germline ends. CDR1 and CDR2 from the germline V gene are DFQATT and SNEGSKA (reference sequence).